This is a list of T cell receptor beta chains from one sample in a study of identical twins. TCRdb independently ran MiXCR on the 5' RACE reads; one entry per CDR3 protein. Of roughly 540,000 distinct CDR3 sequences detected, approximately 22% appear once; the ten largest clones hold around 0.91%. These data also formed part of another study, on T cells expressing NK-cell markers.

The sequenced sample was CD4+ T cells sorted from blood. Source of these receptors: a woman under 30 in good health. Both conserved end residues are part of each CDR3. The D gene is left open where the match is weak. Clone size is shown for a subset of rows, as once, few, many or a class of expanded clone.

v_call	d_call	clone_size	cdr3_length	j_call	cdr3_aa	cdr3_nt
TRBV12-3/TRBV12-4	TRBD1	many	13	TRBJ1-2	CASSPGQSYGYTF	TGTGCCAGCAGTCCGGGACAGTCATATGGCTACACCTTC
TRBV12-3/TRBV12-4	NA	once	14	TRBJ1-2	CASRPAGVSYGYTF	TGTGCCAGCAGACCTGCAGGGGTTTCCTATGGCTACACCTTC
TRBV6-2/TRBV6-3	TRBD1	few	17	TRBJ1-5	CASSYRDRGGGNQPQHF	TGTGCCAGCAGCTACCGGGACAGGGGAGGTGGCAATCAGCCCCAGCATTTT
TRBV10-3	NA	NA	15	TRBJ1-1	CAISEGVESRTEAFF	TGTGCCATCAGTGAGGGAGTCGAGTCGCGAACTGAAGCTTTCTTT
TRBV20-1	NA	few	13	TRBJ2-7	CSASTGRPYEQYF	TGCAGTGCTAGTACAGGGAGACCCTACGAGCAGTACTTC
TRBV12-3/TRBV12-4	NA	NA	12	TRBJ1-3	CASSITGNTIYF	TGTGCCAGCAGTATCACTGGAAACACCATATATTTT
TRBV12-3/TRBV12-4	NA	few	14	TRBJ1-2	CASRRRGKSYGYTF	TGTGCCAGCAGGCGGCGGGGGAAGAGCTATGGCTACACCTTC
TRBV5-1	NA	many	15	TRBJ2-7	CASSLGGLNNYEQYF	TGCGCCAGCAGCTTGGGAGGGCTAAATAACTACGAGCAGTACTTC
TRBV24-1	NA	few	15	TRBJ2-5	CATSDPTRGGETQYF	TGTGCCACCAGTGACCCCACTAGAGGCGGAGAGACCCAGTACTTC
TRBV7-2	NA	NA	12	TRBJ1-2	CASSLVVGGYTF	TGTGCCAGCAGCTTAGTGGTGGGTGGCTACACCTTC
TRBV29-1	TRBD1	NA	12	TRBJ1-5	CSVGQAGQPQHF	TGCAGCGTGGGACAGGCTGGCCAGCCCCAGCATTTT
TRBV12-3/TRBV12-4	NA	few	13	TRBJ2-2	CASSRLRTGELFF	TGTGCCAGCAGTCGTCTGAGGACCGGGGAGCTGTTTTTT
TRBV12-3/TRBV12-4	NA	NA	13	TRBJ2-2	CASEASNTGELFF	TGTGCCAGTGAGGCTTCGAACACCGGGGAGCTGTTTTTT
TRBV20-1	TRBD2	NA	16	TRBJ2-1	CSAGSLAGGQYNEQFF	TGCAGTGCTGGTTCCTTAGCGGGGGGGCAATACAATGAGCAGTTCTTC
TRBV5-5	NA	NA	14	TRBJ2-7	CASSQRLGPYEQYF	TGTGCCAGCAGCCAAAGACTGGGTCCCTACGAGCAGTACTTC
TRBV12-3/TRBV12-4	TRBD1	NA	15	TRBJ2-7	CASSLGQGDTYEQYF	TGTGCCAGCAGTTTGGGACAGGGGGACACCTACGAGCAGTACTTC
TRBV12-3/TRBV12-4	NA	NA	13	TRBJ1-3	CASSWGSGNTIYF	TGTGCCAGCAGTTGGGGATCTGGAAACACCATATATTTT
TRBV29-1	NA	NA	15	TRBJ2-1	CSVPGQGRRNNEQFF	TGCAGCGTGCCGGGACAAGGGCGTCGTAACAATGAGCAGTTCTTC
TRBV6-1	NA	few	14	TRBJ1-6	CASTNRGSNSPLHF	TGTGCCAGCACCAACAGAGGGTCTAATTCACCCCTCCACTTT
TRBV2	NA	NA	13	TRBJ2-5	CASSLGTKETQYF	TGTGCCAGCAGCCTCGGGACGAAAGAGACCCAGTACTTC
TRBV4-1	TRBD2	NA	17	TRBJ2-3	CASSQEWLAGSTDTQYF	TGCGCCAGCAGCCAAGAATGGCTAGCGGGGAGCACAGATACGCAGTATTTT
TRBV20-1	TRBD2	few	13	TRBJ2-3	CSSGGQATDTQYF	TGCAGTTCGGGGGGGCAGGCCACAGATACGCAGTATTTT
TRBV5-1	NA	many	14	TRBJ1-2	CASSLDSPNYGYTF	TGCGCCAGCAGCTTGGACAGTCCCAACTATGGCTACACCTTC
TRBV7-9	NA	NA	13	TRBJ1-5	CASSLPGGGAQHF	TGTGCCAGCAGCTTACCGGGCGGTGGAGCCCAGCATTTT
TRBV4-2	NA	many	13	TRBJ1-5	CASSQQGYQPQHF	TGTGCCAGCAGCCAACAGGGATATCAGCCCCAGCATTTT
TRBV5-1	NA	few	15	TRBJ2-1	CASSLVQPSYNEQFF	TGCGCCAGCAGCTTGGTCCAGCCGTCCTACAATGAGCAGTTCTTC
TRBV12-3/TRBV12-4	NA	few	14	TRBJ2-3	CASSLRQLPDTQYF	TGTGCCAGCAGTTTAAGGCAGCTCCCAGATACGCAGTATTTT
TRBV7-2	NA	few	16	TRBJ1-2	CASSLGLGGEGYGYTF	TGTGCCAGCAGCTTAGGATTAGGGGGTGAGGGGTATGGCTACACCTTC
TRBV7-9	NA	few	13	TRBJ1-1	CASIRQIHSEAFF	TGTGCCAGCATTCGACAGATTCATTCCGAAGCTTTCTTT
TRBV20-1	TRBD2	few	16	TRBJ2-1	CSARNRGLAGLTGQFF	TGCAGTGCTAGAAATCGCGGGCTAGCGGGATTAACTGGGCAGTTCTTC
TRBV11-2	NA	NA	16	TRBJ2-3	CASSLDPGRATDTQYF	TGTGCCAGCAGCTTAGACCCAGGGAGAGCAACAGATACGCAGTATTTT
TRBV6-1	TRBD1	once	14	TRBJ2-5	CASRIPGTEETQYF	TGTGCCAGCAGGATTCCCGGGACAGAAGAGACCCAGTACTTC
TRBV12-3/TRBV12-4	NA	many	13	TRBJ1-4	CASSPQGGEKLFF	TGTGCCAGCAGCCCACAGGGAGGTGAAAAACTGTTTTTT
TRBV7-2	NA	NA	11	TRBJ1-2	CASSLVNSYTF	TGTGCCAGCAGCTTAGTCAATAGCTACACCTTC
TRBV19	NA	few	12	TRBJ1-1	CATETGGTEAFF	TGTGCCACCGAGACGGGAGGGACTGAAGCTTTCTTT
TRBV9	NA	few	15	TRBJ2-5	CASSVGSATYETQYF	TGTGCCAGCAGCGTAGGGTCAGCGACTTACGAGACCCAGTACTTC
TRBV5-6	NA	few	13	TRBJ2-5	CASSLTSWETQYF	TGTGCCAGCAGCTTGACTAGCTGGGAGACCCAGTACTTC
TRBV20-1	NA	few	13	TRBJ2-3	CSARGQATDTQYF	TGCAGTGCTAGAGGACAAGCGACAGATACGCAGTATTTT
TRBV5-1	TRBD1	NA	14	TRBJ1-4	CASSIQGGPGELFF	TGCGCCAGCAGTATACAGGGGGGCCCCGGAGAACTGTTTTTT
TRBV18	NA	few	14	TRBJ2-2	CASSPGSNTGELFF	TGTGCCAGCTCACCGGGGTCGAACACCGGGGAGCTGTTTTTT
TRBV5-1	NA	NA	14	TRBJ2-2	CASRPLGNTGELFF	TGCGCCAGCAGACCCTTGGGGAACACCGGGGAGCTGTTTTTT
TRBV10-3	NA	NA	11	TRBJ2-5	CAIGGSETQYF	TGTGCCATCGGCGGTTCAGAGACCCAGTACTTC
TRBV6-1	TRBD2	NA	16	TRBJ2-3	CASRGHSGRKTDTQYF	TGTGCCAGCAGGGGACACAGCGGGAGAAAGACAGATACGCAGTATTTT
TRBV12-3/TRBV12-4	NA	NA	13	TRBJ2-3	CASRIGDRDTQYF	TGTGCCAGCAGGATTGGGGATAGAGATACGCAGTATTTT
TRBV7-2	NA	NA	15	TRBJ2-3	CASSFRGAGTDTQYF	TGTGCCAGCAGCTTTCGTGGGGCTGGCACAGATACGCAGTATTTT
TRBV7-2	TRBD1	NA	14	TRBJ1-2	CASSSQGSLGGYTF	TGTGCCAGCAGCTCACAGGGGTCCCTAGGTGGCTACACCTTC
TRBV25-1	NA	NA	11	TRBJ1-2	CASRGFAGYTF	TGTGCCAGCAGGGGGTTCGCCGGCTACACCTTC